Shown below are 8 T cell receptor beta chains from a single sample sequenced in a study of vaccination and CD4 T cells after COVID-19. What these receptors recognize is not known. The Oncomine TCR Beta short-read assay was what sequenced the DNA obtained from cultured CD4+ T cells. Each CDR3 protein gets one entry after TCRdb re-called the PCR reads with MiXCR. The profile shows 5,000 to 7,500 distinct CDR3 sequences, less than 40% of them singletons. Treatment in this sample: roughly 10-day PBMC culture with coronavirus spike peptide pools or control peptides (ViraFEST assay). This material consisted of CD4+ T cells from blood, cultured in vitro, taken after SARS-CoV-2 vaccination. These receptors were taken from a human donor who had recovered from COVID-19.

This clonotype came up a few times. The rearrangement joins TRBV28 to TRBJ1-2; perhaps TRBD1 as D (6 bases). Trimming took off 4 bases at V and 9 bases at J, with 15 bases between the two ends. There are 13 residues in the CDR3. Germline CDR1 and CDR2: MDHEN and SYDVKM. CDR3 in DNA: TGTGCCAGCAGTTCCCCACAGGGCCGGAGCTACACCTTC. Translating it yields CASSSPQGRSYTF.

The chain has TRBV6-1 and TRBJ2-7; D ambiguous. The V gene's germline CDR1 is MNHNS and CDR2 SASEGT. Trimming shortened V by 6 bases and J by 0 bases, and 12 bases separated the two germline ends. This CDR3 has 14 amino acids. In DNA form, the CDR3 reads TGTGCCAGCAGGCAACAGTGGGACTCCTACGAGCAGTACTTC. Translated, it gives CASRQQWDSYEQYF.

The rearrangement links TRBV20-1 to TRBJ1-1; D is possibly TRBD1 (6 bases). The germline V gene encodes CDR1 DFQATT and CDR2 SNEGSKA (reference sequence). Trimming stripped 6 bases from V and 3 bases from J, with 17 bases between. The CDR3 runs 14 residues. This CDR3 is CSASVGGAYTEAFF. The CDR3 nucleotides are TGCAGTGCCAGTGTCGGGGGCGCGTACACTGAAGCTTTCTTT.

A few counts support this clonotype. The chain carries TRBV11-2 and TRBJ2-7; D is unresolved. The ends were cut back, 1 base at V and 0 bases at J, with 7 bases in the middle. This CDR3 comprises 14 residues. Germline V gene sequence: CDR1 SGHAT, CDR2 FQNNGV. The CDR3 DNA follows: TGTGCCAGCAGCTTAGGCCTGACCTCCTACGAGCAGTACTTC. Protein sequence: CASSLGLTSYEQYF.

This clonotype qualifies as medium-sized (0.01 to 0.1%). The V call is TRBV20-1, the J call TRBJ2-7; 9 nucleotides match TRBD1. Germline trimming cut 5 bases from V and 1 base from J; bases unmatched to any gene: 6. Germline CDR1 reads DFQATT; CDR2 reads SNEGSKA (reference sequence). The CDR3 loop spans 14 amino acids. This chain's CDR3 is CSAAPQGASYEQYF. DNA for the CDR3: TGCAGTGCTGCCCCACAGGGGGCGTCCTACGAGCAGTACTTC.

This clonotype has more than one count but fewer than ten. The chain recombines TRBV4-2 with TRBJ1-2; possible D gene TRBD1, 6 bases. V was shortened by 2 bases and J by 8 bases, with 15 bases between the two germline ends. Germline-derived CDR1 and CDR2 are LGHNA and YNFKEQ. This CDR3 is 14 amino acids long. The CDR3: CASSQKGDPKGYTF. The CDR3 DNA sequence: TGTGCCAGCAGCCAAAAGGGGGACCCGAAGGGCTACACCTTC.

This clonotype was detected a few times. The V and J genes are TRBV7-9 and TRBJ2-7; D is ambiguous. Trimming left V 5 bases short and J 2 bases short, with 10 bases between. The CDR3 totals 13 residues. Germline-derived CDR1 and CDR2 are SEHNR and FQNEAQ (reference sequence). CDR3 bases: TGTGCCAGCAGCCCCCCTACAGCCTACGAGCAGTACTTC. Translation gives CASSPPTAYEQYF.

V usage is TRBV19 and J usage is TRBJ2-3, with a tentative D call TRBD2 (6 bases). The germline CDR1 and CDR2 sequences are LNHDA and SQIVND (reference sequence). The CDR3 has 14 amino acids. Trimming pared 6 bases from V and 6 bases from J, leaving 16 bases between. The DNA for the CDR3 is TGTGCCAGTAGACAGAGACTAGATTATGATACGCAGTATTTT. It codes for CASRQRLDYDTQYF.